This T cell receptor beta chain came from a study of T cell responses to AZD1222 COVID-19 vaccine (TCRdb year 2021). General notes on the study: A total of 230 to 250 trial participants underwent TCR sequencing, of whom some 200 had received two doses of AZD1222 and around 26 had received two doses of the MenACWY control vaccine. Enrollment into the trials was organized by age into subgroups of 18-55, 56-69 and 70-plus years, and those subgroups contained around 150, 28 and 57 TCR-sequenced participants, respectively. The paper's findings and limits, for the study overall: The 56-69-year group was small, and its depth increase did not reach significance, likely because of low power. Because no day 14 peak-response samples were available, repertoires were characterized only after the peak T cell response. The vaccine-associated CD4 TCRs covered the entire spike protein, and the dominant responses fell in regions 160-218 and 743-854. Only a handful of AZD1222 recipients were SARS-CoV-2 seropositive at baseline, limiting conclusions about previously exposed vaccinees. Spike-specific TCR breadth and depth rose significantly after two AZD1222 doses compared with day 0 and with MenACWY recipients. Nearly half of unique spike-specific TCRs reportedly recognized epitopes outside regions mutated in the B.1.351 and B.1.1.7 variants. Most participants were white British and females outnumbered males, and the authors suggested that clonal diversity may have been underestimated.

The CDR3 regions of human TCRbeta chains were analyzed by immunosequencing. Per the original workflow: TCRs in the repertoires were matched against a reference library of SARS-CoV-2-specific TCRs that had been generated with the MIRA antigen-specificity platform. Breadth was defined as the fraction of unique TCRs that were SARS-CoV-2-associated, and depth was defined as the fraction of total T cells that were SARS-CoV-2-associated. Using the MIRA data, each spike-specific TCR was mapped to the spike region that the TCR reacts to and placed in a CD4 or CD8 class. Log10-transformed breadth and depth values were compared by one-way ANOVA with Sidak's multiple comparisons tests. Imported from immuneACCESS, the table was reduced by TCRdb to in-frame sequences with V and J called. These copies leave out some clones; in studies compared against another copy, an unresolved V gene accounts for under half, and the cause of the remainder is not known. The DNA gave D and trimming, while V, J and clone size come from that table. The sample has some 130,000 clones on record, more than 75% of them singletons. The top ten hold less than 1.3% of the sample.

The sample's time point, from its label and the paper: about 28 days (+/-7) after the second vaccine dose. AZD1222 recipients with second doses at about 4 weeks or about 12 weeks were pooled, because spike-specific TCR depth and breadth did not differ between schedules. The vaccinee samples were drawn from two UK trials, COV001 and COV002, one of which was a single-blind randomized controlled phase 2/3 trial testing AZD1222 (ChAdOx1 nCoV-19) in healthy adults. For TCRbeta chain sequencing, PBMC samples were collected from trial participants at day 0 and at day 28 after the second dose. In the case of this clone: It lacks a known antigen. No much larger clonotype is one base removed from it; base qualities were not supplied.

According to the germline V gene (reference sequence), CDR1 reads MNHEY and CDR2 reads SMNVEV. V is cut back by 5 bases and J by 7 bases, with 8 bases in the junction unmatched. Inclusive of the bounding cysteine and phenylalanine, the CDR3 is 16 residues long. Of the read, only the CDR3 DNA is kept; its 48 bases are in frame from base 1. The V and J genes are TRBV27 and TRBJ2-1; the junction holds 13 bases that match TRBD2. The sequencing used peripheral blood, collected 28 days after the second AZD1222 dose. The source of this sequence is an adult who received the AZD1222 COVID-19 vaccine. The encoded CDR3 is CASSILLAGGYNEQFF. In nucleotides, the sequence is TGTGCCAGCAGTATCCTACTAGCGGGAGGGTATAATGAGCAGTTCTTC.